One and the same sample provided the 24 T cell receptor beta chains below, sequenced in a study of blood T cells in healthy people across ages. Sample-barcoded 5' priming and a J-beta primer mix drove a second PCR of roughly 7 to 11 cycles. TCRdb reprocessed the 5' RACE reads via MiXCR and lists one record per CDR3 protein. The table records 800,000 to 950,000 distinct CDR3 sequences, about 37% of them present only once. Sequencing was performed on blood. All receptors come from a man aged 18 to 30 in good health.

The chain couples TRBV7-3 to TRBJ1-6, with 8 positions matching TRBD1. J gave up 7 bases and V 5 bases, and 4 bases lay outside the gene matches. Germline CDR1 is SGHTA and CDR2 is FQGTGA. This CDR3 spans 14 amino acids. The CDR3 here is CASSRTGKNSPLHF. The DNA of the CDR3 is TGTGCCAGCAGCCGGACAGGGAAAAATTCACCCCTCCACTTT.

The J gene is TRBJ2-1, the V gene TRBV20-1; 8 positions agree with TRBD2. Looked up from germline, CDR1 is DFQATT and CDR2 is SNEGSKA (reference sequence). V was clipped by 8 bases and J by 9 bases; unmatched bases: 15. This CDR3 spans 14 amino acids. CDR3 bases: TGCAGTCAGGGTCTGGAAACGGGGGGGCGTGAGCAGTTCTTC. This codes for CSQGLETGGREQFF.

V usage is TRBV29-1 and J usage is TRBJ2-5; no clear D gene. The ends were cut back, 4 bases at V and 4 bases at J, with 7 bases in the middle. Germline V gene sequence: CDR1 SQVTM, CDR2 ANQGSEA. The CDR3 extends over 11 amino acids. The CDR3: CSVGQAETQYF. CDR3 coding DNA: TGCAGCGTTGGGCAGGCAGAGACCCAGTACTTC.

This clonotype appeared a single time. This may come from a read error, since a much larger clone is one base off. The chain uses TRBV9 and TRBJ2-3, with TRBD2 matching 9 bases. Per germline, CDR1 SGDLS and CDR2 YYNGEE. The CDR3 runs 15 residues. The CDR3 DNA follows: TGTGTCAGCAGCCCCGAGGCTAGCGGGACGTATACGCAGTATTTT. It specifies CVSSPEASGTYTQYF. The full variable domain, its missing parts supplied by reference TRBV9 and TRBJ2-3, is DSGVTQTPKHLITATGQRVTLRCSPRSGDLSVYWYQQSLDQGLQFLIQYYNGEERAKGNILERFSAQQFPDLHSELNLSSLELGDSALYFCVSSPEASGTYTQYFGPGTRLTVL.

The chain employs TRBV9 and TRBJ1-4; D perhaps matches TRBD1 (6 bases). CDR3 size: 18 residues. V was pared by 1 base and J by 6 bases, with 22 bases between. CDR1 is SGDLS, CDR2 YYNGEE, per germline. The CDR3 protein is CASSVTNVFGGDDEKLFF. The CDR3 nucleotides are TGTGCCAGCAGCGTAACCAATGTGTTTGGGGGCGACGATGAAAAACTGTTTTTT.

V and J are TRBV2 and TRBJ2-5; TRBD1 might be the D (6 bases). The germline V and J ends were trimmed by 8 bases and 3 bases, with 13 bases remaining between them. The CDR3 is 13 amino acids. The germline V gene has CDR1 SNHLY and CDR2 FYNNEI. The chain's CDR3 is CASGWGQEETQYF. CDR3 DNA: TGTGCCAGCGGTTGGGGACAAGAAGAGACCCAGTACTTC.

The chain recombines TRBV4-1 with TRBJ2-5, with no clear D. Deletions cut 1 base from V and 1 base from J, with 7 bases between. Germline values: CDR1 MGHRA, CDR2 YSYEKL. This CDR3 is 14 amino acids long. The CDR3 coding sequence is TGCGCCAGCAGCCAAGCAGGTCTCCAAGAGACCCAGTACTTC. Protein sequence: CASSQAGLQETQYF.

This clonotype has only a few counts. This rearrangement joins TRBV20-1 to TRBJ1-5; 7 bases match TRBD1. V was pared by 8 bases and J by 4 bases, with 11 bases of the junction left unmatched. The CDR3 loop spans 14 amino acids. CDR1 DFQATT and CDR2 SNEGSKA come from the germline V gene (reference sequence). In nucleotides, the CDR3 is TGCAGTTCAACGGGGGCAGGGGGTAATCAGCCCCAGCATTTT. Amino acids: CSSTGAGGNQPQHF.

This chain uses TRBV7-8 with TRBJ2-5; D remains ambiguous. Germline lookup yields CDR1 SGHVS and CDR2 FQNEAQ. Trimming shortened V by 5 bases and J by 11 bases, and 18 bases separated the two germline ends. The CDR3 is 13 residues long. The CDR3 reads CASSRYMGSGQYF. CDR3 DNA: TGTGCCAGCAGCCGCTATATGGGTTCCGGGCAGTACTTC.

This clonotype turned up a few times. The V gene is TRBV5-1, the J gene TRBJ1-1; D is ambiguous. Per germline, CDR1 SGHRS and CDR2 YFSETQ. Trimming stripped 0 bases from V and 11 bases from J, with 14 bases between. The CDR3 contains 13 residues. The CDR3 DNA follows: TGCGCCAGCAGCTTGGGCCGTGAAGCGGGGGCTTTCTTT. Translation: CASSLGREAGAFF.

This clonotype has more than one count but fewer than ten. This chain joins TRBV4-3 and TRBJ1-1; D is uncertain. CDR1 is LGHNA and CDR2 is YSLEER in the germline V gene. Trimming shortened V by 0 bases and J by 6 bases, and 8 bases separated the two germline ends. The CDR3 contains 13 residues. This CDR3 reads CASSQDSESEAFF. CDR3 nucleotide sequence: TGCGCCAGCAGCCAAGATTCTGAATCTGAAGCTTTCTTT.

This clonotype was found a few times. This chain connects TRBV19 to TRBJ2-3; the D is unclear. V was shortened by 4 bases and J by 9 bases, with 11 bases between the two germline ends. Germline V CDR1 and CDR2: LNHDA, SQIVND (reference sequence). The CDR3 runs to 12 residues. The CDR3 DNA is TGTGCCAGTAGTAACGACTTAGAGACGCAGTATTTT. This codes for CASSNDLETQYF.

This clonotype was detected many times. The chain links TRBV20-1 to TRBJ2-7, with TRBD1 matching over 7 bases. There are 13 residues in the CDR3. The germline gives CDR1 DFQATT, CDR2 SNEGSKA (reference sequence). V lost 4 bases and J lost 9; bases outside the gene matches: 12. CDR3 loop: CSANAPDRVRQYF. The DNA of the CDR3 is TGCAGTGCTAACGCTCCCGACAGGGTGAGGCAGTACTTC.

This chain links TRBV20-1 with TRBJ1-6; TRBD1 is a possible D gene (5 bases). Germline V lookup: CDR1 DFQATT, CDR2 SNEGSKA (reference sequence). The V end was cut by 6 bases, the J end by 3 bases, with 12 bases between. The CDR3 covers 14 residues. The CDR3 sequence is CSARQGGYNSPLHF. The CDR3, as DNA: TGCAGTGCAAGGCAGGGAGGCTATAATTCACCCCTCCACTTT.

The gene calls are TRBV4-1 and TRBJ2-3; D gene unclear. V gave up 4 bases and J gave up 7 bases, with 18 bases separating them. CDR3 length: 15 residues. The germline CDR1 and CDR2 sequences are MGHRA and YSYEKL. The CDR3 protein is CASSPKDVGEYTQYF. For the CDR3, the DNA is TGCGCCAGCAGCCCAAAGGACGTTGGAGAATATACGCAGTATTTT.

Many counts were recorded for this clonotype. The V call is TRBV3-1, the J call TRBJ2-7; D unresolved. V was shortened by 1 base and J by 5 bases, with 3 bases between the two germline ends. CDR1 is LGHDT, CDR2 YNNKEL, per germline (reference sequence). The CDR3 spans 11 residues. For the CDR3, the DNA is TGTGCCAGCAGCCAAGTCAACGAGCAGTACTTC. Encoded protein: CASSQVNEQYF.

This clonotype was observed many times. V is TRBV5-1 and J is TRBJ1-1; perhaps TRBD1 as D (5 bases). Germline V CDR1 and CDR2: SGHRS, YFSETQ. Trimming left V 6 bases short and J 1 base short, with 16 bases between. The CDR3 loop spans 15 amino acids. CDR3 in amino acids: CASTEPGPKNTEAFF. Written as DNA, the CDR3 is TGCGCCAGCACTGAACCGGGACCTAAGAACACTGAAGCTTTCTTT. Full variable domain (rest looked up from reference TRBV5-1 and TRBJ1-1): KAGVTQTPRYLIKTRGQQVTLSCSPISGHRSVSWYQQTPGQGLQFLFEYFSETQRNKGNFPGRFSGRQFSNSRSEMNVSTLELGDSALYLCASTEPGPKNTEAFFGQGTRLTVV.

To note about this clonotype: Mismatch with germline at one junction end may stem from a read error. The chain carries TRBV7-7 and TRBJ2-7; the match to TRBD1 covers 9 bases. There are 13 residues in the CDR3. Germline loops: CDR1 SSHAT, CDR2 FNYEAQ (reference sequence). In DNA form, the CDR3 reads TGTGCTAGCAGCGACGGACAGGGGAACGAGCAGTACTTC. It is translated as CASSDGQGNEQYF. Full variable domain (remainder filled in from reference TRBV7-7 and TRBJ2-7): GAGVSQSPRYKVTKRGQDVTLRCDPISSHATLYWYQQALGQGPEFLTYFNYEAQPDKSGLPSDRFSAERPEGSISTLTIQRTEQRDSAMYRCASSDGQGNEQYFGPGTRLTVT.

Comment on this clonotype: This may be a read error: a much more frequent sequence differs by one nucleotide. V and J are TRBV16 and TRBJ2-3; no reliable D call. V dropped 2 bases and J dropped 2 bases, with 8 bases sitting between them. The CDR3 has 14 amino acids. Germline V gene data show CDR1 as KGHSY and CDR2 as FQNENV. CDR3 residues: CASSQAVHTDTQYF. DNA of the CDR3: TGTGCCAGCAGCCAAGCTGTCCACACAGATACGCAGTATTTT.

The V call is TRBV5-5, the J call TRBJ2-1, with 10 bases aligning to TRBD2. V dropped 4 bases and J dropped 7; count of bases not matched to a gene: 8. The CDR3 totals 15 residues. The germline gives CDR1 SGHKS, CDR2 YYEKEE (reference sequence). The DNA of the CDR3 is TGTGCCAGCAGCGGGGGGGCTAGCGGGGGAAATGAGCAGTTCTTC. Translating gives CASSGGASGGNEQFF.

This clonotype was detected only a few times. The V call is TRBV7-2, the J call TRBJ2-4; the D gene could be TRBD1 or TRBD2 (5 bases each). V lost 1 base and J 7 bases, leaving 11 bases between the germline ends. The CDR3 totals 14 residues. Germline CDR1 reads SGHTA; CDR2 reads FQGNSA. The CDR3 reads CASSLGGGGNIQYF. The CDR3 DNA sequence: TGTGCCAGCAGCTTAGGGGGCGGAGGCAACATTCAGTACTTC.

The rearrangement uses TRBV4-1 and TRBJ2-1; 16 positions agree with TRBD2. The CDR3 has 18 amino acids. The germline V gene encodes CDR1 MGHRA and CDR2 YSYEKL. The junction had 10 bases not matched to a gene; V was cut back by 2 bases and J by 9 bases. CDR3 amino acids: CASSQSNMGLAGGAEQFF. CDR3 DNA: TGCGCCAGCAGCCAAAGTAATATGGGACTAGCGGGGGGGGCTGAGCAGTTCTTC.

The chain is built from TRBV4-1 and TRBJ2-5; no reliable D call. Between the trimmed V and J ends, which lost 1 base and 11 bases, there was a span of 14 bases. The CDR3 has 13 residues. Germline V lookup: CDR1 MGHRA, CDR2 YSYEKL. The CDR3 loop is CASSQGPLDEQYF. The CDR3 DNA reads as TGCGCCAGCAGCCAAGGACCTCTAGATGAGCAGTACTTC.

This sequence joins TRBV9 and TRBJ2-4; maybe TRBD2 (5 bases). In germline, CDR1 is SGDLS, CDR2 YYNGEE. The CDR3 is 16 amino acids. Between the trimmed V and J ends, which lost 3 bases and 13 bases, there was a span of 26 bases. CDR3 sequence (DNA): TGTGCCAGCAGCGCCCAACCCCGGGAAACATACAATGAGCAGTACTTC. Translating gives CASSAQPRETYNEQYF.